This record looks at one T cell receptor (beta chain) sequence and its context. The antigen is undetermined. This CDR3 is 13 amino acids long. The germline V and J ends were trimmed by 3 bases and 6 bases, with 11 bases remaining between them. Germline loops: CDR1 SQVTM, CDR2 ANQGSEA. The data were obtained in a study of cytomegalovirus exposure and HLA in healthy donors. Study-wide results and limits: Specificity of a few CMV-associated chains for CMV antigens was verified in vitro.

Primers for the PCR totalled 60 Vbeta and 13 Jbeta. Repertoires were generated with immunoSEQ multiplex PCR, while TCRdb's copy carries only in-frame clones and drops some. The sample lists 200,000 to 250,000 clones, 82% occurring once. The chain links TRBV29-1 to TRBJ2-2; a possible D gene is TRBD1 (5 bases). The sample consisted of PBMCs. The sequence was obtained from a woman in her forties in good health and CMV-seropositive. The CDR3 bases are TGCAGCGTTGATAAGGGGTCATCCGGGGAGCTGTTTTTT. Protein sequence: CSVDKGSSGELFF.